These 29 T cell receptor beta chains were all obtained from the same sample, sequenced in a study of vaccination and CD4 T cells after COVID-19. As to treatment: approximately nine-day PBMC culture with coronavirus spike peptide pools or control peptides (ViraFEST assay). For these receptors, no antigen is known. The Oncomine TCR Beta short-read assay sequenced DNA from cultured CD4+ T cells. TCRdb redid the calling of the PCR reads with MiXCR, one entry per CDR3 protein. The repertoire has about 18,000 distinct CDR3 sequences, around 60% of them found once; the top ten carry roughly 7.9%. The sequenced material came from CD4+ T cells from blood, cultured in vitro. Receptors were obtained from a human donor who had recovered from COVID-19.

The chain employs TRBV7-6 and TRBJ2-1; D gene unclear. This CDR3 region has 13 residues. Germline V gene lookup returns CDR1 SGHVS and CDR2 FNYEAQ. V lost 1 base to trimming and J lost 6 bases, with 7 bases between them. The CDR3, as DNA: TGTGCCAGCAGCTTAGGGCCCCTCAATGAGCAGTTCTTC. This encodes CASSLGPLNEQFF.

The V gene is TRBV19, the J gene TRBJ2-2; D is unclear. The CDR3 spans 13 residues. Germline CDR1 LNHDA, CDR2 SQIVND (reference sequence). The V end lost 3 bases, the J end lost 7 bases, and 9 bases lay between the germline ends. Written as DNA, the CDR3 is TGTGCCAGTAGTATGACGTCAGGCGGGGAGCTGTTTTTT. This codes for CASSMTSGGELFF.

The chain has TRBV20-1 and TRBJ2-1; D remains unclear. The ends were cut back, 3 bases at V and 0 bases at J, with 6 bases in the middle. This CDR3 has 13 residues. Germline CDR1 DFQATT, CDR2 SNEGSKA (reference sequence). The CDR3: CSASPSSYNEQFF. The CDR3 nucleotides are TGCAGTGCTAGTCCCAGCTCCTACAATGAGCAGTTCTTC.

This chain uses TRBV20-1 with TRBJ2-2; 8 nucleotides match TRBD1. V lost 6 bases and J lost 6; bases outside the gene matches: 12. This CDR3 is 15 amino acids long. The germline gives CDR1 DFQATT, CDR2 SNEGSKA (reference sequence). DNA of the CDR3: TGCAGTGCCATCAACGGACAGGGAAAATCCGGGGAGCTGTTTTTT. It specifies CSAINGQGKSGELFF.

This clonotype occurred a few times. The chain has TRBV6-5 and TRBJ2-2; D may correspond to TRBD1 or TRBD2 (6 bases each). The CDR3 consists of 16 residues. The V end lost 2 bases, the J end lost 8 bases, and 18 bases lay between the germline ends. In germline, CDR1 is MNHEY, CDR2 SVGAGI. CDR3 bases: TGTGCCAGCAGTTACCAGGGGAGGACTGTCAGGGGGGAGCTGTTTTTT. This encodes CASSYQGRTVRGELFF.

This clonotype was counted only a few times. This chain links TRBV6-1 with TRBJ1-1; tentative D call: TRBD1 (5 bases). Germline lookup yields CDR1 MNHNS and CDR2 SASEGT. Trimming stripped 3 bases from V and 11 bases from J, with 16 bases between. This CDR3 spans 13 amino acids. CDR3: CASSETAGGTAFF. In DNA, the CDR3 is TGTGCCAGCAGTGAGACCGCCGGGGGAACGGCTTTCTTT.

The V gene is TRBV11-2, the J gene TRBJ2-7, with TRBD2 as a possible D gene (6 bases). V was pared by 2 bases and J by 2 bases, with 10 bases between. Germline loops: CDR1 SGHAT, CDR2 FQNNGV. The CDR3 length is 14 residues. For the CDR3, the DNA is TGTGCCAGCAGCTTACTGGAGGGTACCTACGAGCAGTACTTC. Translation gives CASSLLEGTYEQYF.

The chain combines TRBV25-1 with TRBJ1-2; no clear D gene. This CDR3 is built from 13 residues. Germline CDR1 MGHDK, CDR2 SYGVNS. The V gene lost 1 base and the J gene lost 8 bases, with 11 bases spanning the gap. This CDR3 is CASSESGLPGYTF. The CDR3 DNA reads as TGTGCCAGCAGTGAATCCGGCCTGCCAGGCTACACCTTC.

The CDR3 coding sequence is TGTGCCAGCAGCTTAAGCGACAGCTCCTACGAGCAGTACTTC. It is translated as CASSLSDSSYEQYF. The chain uses TRBV11-2 and TRBJ2-7, with D possibly TRBD1 on 5 matching bases. The V end was cut by 2 bases, the J end by 0 bases, with 8 bases between. This CDR3 has 14 amino acids. Looked up from germline, CDR1 is SGHAT and CDR2 is FQNNGV.

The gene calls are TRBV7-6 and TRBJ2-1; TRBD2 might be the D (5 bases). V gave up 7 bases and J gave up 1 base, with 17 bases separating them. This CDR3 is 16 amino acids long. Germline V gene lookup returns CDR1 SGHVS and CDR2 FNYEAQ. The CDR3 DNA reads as TGTGCCAGCATCAAAACCGACTACCCATCCTACAATGAGCAGTTCTTC. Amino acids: CASIKTDYPSYNEQFF. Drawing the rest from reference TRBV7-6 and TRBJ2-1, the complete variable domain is GAGVSQSPRYKVTKRGQDVALRCDPISGHVSLYWYRQALGQGPEFLTYFNYEAQQDKSGLPNDRFSAERPEGSISTLTIQRTEQRDSAMYRCASIKTDYPSYNEQFFGPGTRLTVL.

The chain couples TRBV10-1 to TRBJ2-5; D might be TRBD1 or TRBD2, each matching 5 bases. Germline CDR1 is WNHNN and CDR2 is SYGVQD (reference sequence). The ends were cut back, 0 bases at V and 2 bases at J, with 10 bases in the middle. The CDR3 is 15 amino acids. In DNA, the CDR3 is TGCGCCAGCAGTGAGTCCGGGACGGATCAAGAGACCCAGTACTTC. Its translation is CASSESGTDQETQYF.

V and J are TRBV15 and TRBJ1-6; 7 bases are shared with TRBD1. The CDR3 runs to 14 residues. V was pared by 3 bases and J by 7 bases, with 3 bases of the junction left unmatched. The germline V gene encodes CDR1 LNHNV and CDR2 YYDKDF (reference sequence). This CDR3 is CATSSRTGNSPLHF. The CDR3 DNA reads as TGTGCCACCAGCAGTCGGACAGGCAATTCACCCCTCCACTTT.

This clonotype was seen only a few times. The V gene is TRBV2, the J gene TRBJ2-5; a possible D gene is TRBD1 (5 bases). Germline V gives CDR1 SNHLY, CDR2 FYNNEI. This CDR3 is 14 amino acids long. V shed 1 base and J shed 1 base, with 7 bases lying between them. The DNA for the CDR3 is TGTGCCAGCAGTGAAGGCAGGGCCCAAGAGACCCAGTACTTC. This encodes CASSEGRAQETQYF.

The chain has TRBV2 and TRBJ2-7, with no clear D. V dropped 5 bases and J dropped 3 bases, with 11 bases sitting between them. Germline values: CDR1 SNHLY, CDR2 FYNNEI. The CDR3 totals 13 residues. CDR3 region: CASSHRVFYEQYF. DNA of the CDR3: TGTGCCAGCAGTCACCGCGTTTTCTACGAGCAGTACTTC. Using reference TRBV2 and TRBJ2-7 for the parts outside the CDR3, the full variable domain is EPEVTQTPSHQVTQMGQEVILRCVPISNHLYFYWYRQILGQKVEFLVSFYNNEISEKSEIFDDQFSVERPDGSNFTLKIRSTKLEDSAMYFCASSHRVFYEQYFGPGTRLTVT.

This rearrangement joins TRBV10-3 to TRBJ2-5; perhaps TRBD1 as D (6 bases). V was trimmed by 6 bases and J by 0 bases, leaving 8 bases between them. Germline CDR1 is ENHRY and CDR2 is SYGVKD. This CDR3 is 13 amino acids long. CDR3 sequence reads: CAIRRDNQETQYF. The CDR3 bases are TGTGCCATCAGACGGGACAACCAAGAGACCCAGTACTTC.

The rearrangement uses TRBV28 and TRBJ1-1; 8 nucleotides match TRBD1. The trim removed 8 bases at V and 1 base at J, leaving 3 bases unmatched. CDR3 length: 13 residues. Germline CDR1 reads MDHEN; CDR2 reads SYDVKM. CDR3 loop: CASGGQENTEAFF. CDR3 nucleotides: TGTGCCAGCGGGGGACAGGAGAACACTGAAGCTTTCTTT.

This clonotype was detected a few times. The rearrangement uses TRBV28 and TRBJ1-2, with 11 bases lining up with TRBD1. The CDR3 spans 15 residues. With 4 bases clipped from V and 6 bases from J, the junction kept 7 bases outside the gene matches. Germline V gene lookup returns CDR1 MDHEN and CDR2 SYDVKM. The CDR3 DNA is TGTGCCAGCAGTTATCCGGGACAGGGGGAAGATGGCTACACCTTC. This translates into CASSYPGQGEDGYTF.

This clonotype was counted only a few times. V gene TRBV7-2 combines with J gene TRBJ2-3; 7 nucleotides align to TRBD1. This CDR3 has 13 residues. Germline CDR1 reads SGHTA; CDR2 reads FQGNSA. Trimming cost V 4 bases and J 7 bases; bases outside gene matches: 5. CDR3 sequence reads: CASSSTTGYTQYF. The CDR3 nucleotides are TGTGCCAGCAGCTCGACGACAGGGTATACGCAGTATTTT. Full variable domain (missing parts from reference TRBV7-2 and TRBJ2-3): GAGVSQSPSNKVTEKGKDVELRCDPISGHTALYWYRQSLGQGLEFLIYFQGNSAPDKSGLPSDRFSAERTGGSVSTLTIQRTQQEDSAVYLCASSSTTGYTQYFGPGTRLTVL.

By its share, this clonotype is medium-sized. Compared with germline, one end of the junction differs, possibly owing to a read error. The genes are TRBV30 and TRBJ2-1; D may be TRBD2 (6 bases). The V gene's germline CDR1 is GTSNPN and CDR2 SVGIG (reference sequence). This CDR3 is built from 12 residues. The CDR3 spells CAWSVSAGRGIF. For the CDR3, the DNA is TGTGCCTGGAGTGTTTCGGCGGGAAGAGGGATCTTC.

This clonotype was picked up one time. The CDR3 nucleotides read TGTGCCAGCAGCCTTTACCGGGACACAAGCGCCTATGGCTACACCTTC. It is translated as CASSLYRDTSAYGYTF. The chain has TRBV6-1 and TRBJ1-2; D perhaps matches TRBD1 (6 bases). Germline lookup yields CDR1 MNHNS and CDR2 SASEGT. V lost 6 bases and J 4 bases, leaving 21 bases between the germline ends. This CDR3 is built from 16 residues.

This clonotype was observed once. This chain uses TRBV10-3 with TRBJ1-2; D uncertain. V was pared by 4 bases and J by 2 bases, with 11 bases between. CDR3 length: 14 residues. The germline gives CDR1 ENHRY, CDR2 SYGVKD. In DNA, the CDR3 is TGTGCCATCAGTGGATGGACTGAGAACTATGGCTACACCTTC. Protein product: CAISGWTENYGYTF.

CDR3 sequence reads: CATSRAGRGEQFF. The CDR3 nucleotides read TGTGCCACCAGTAGGGCAGGGAGGGGTGAGCAGTTCTTC. The chain has TRBV24-1 and TRBJ2-1; 7 positions agree with TRBD2. Germline V gene data show CDR1 as KGHDR and CDR2 as SFDVKD. The CDR3 length is 13 residues. The junction had 7 bases not matched to a gene; V was cut back by 6 bases and J by 9 bases.

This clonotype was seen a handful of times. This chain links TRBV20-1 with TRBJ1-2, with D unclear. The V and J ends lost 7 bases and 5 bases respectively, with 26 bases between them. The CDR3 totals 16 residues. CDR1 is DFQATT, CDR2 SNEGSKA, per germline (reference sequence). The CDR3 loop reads CSVGRRLEGLLYGYTF. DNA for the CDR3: TGCAGTGTTGGTCGGCGCCTAGAAGGTCTGCTTTATGGCTACACCTTC.

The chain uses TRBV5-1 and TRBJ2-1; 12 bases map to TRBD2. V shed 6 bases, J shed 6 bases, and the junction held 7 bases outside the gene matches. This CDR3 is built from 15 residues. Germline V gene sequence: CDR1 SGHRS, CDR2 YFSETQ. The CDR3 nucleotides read TGCGCCAGCACTCGGACTAGCGGGAAGGGCAATGAGCAGTTCTTC. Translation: CASTRTSGKGNEQFF. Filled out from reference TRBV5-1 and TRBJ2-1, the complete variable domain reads KAGVTQTPRYLIKTRGQQVTLSCSPISGHRSVSWYQQTPGQGLQFLFEYFSETQRNKGNFPGRFSGRQFSNSRSEMNVSTLELGDSALYLCASTRTSGKGNEQFFGPGTRLTVL.

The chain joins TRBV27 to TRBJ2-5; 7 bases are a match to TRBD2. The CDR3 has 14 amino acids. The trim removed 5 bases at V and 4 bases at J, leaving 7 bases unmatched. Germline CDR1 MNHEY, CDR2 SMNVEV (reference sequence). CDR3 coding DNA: TGTGCCAGCAGTCCCCGACTAGCAGGAGAGACCCAGTACTTC. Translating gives CASSPRLAGETQYF.

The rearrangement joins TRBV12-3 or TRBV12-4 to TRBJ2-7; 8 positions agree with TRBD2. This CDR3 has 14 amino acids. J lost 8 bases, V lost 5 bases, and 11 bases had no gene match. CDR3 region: CASSLTSGLPQQYF. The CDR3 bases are TGTGCCAGCAGTCTAACTAGCGGATTGCCTCAGCAGTACTTC.

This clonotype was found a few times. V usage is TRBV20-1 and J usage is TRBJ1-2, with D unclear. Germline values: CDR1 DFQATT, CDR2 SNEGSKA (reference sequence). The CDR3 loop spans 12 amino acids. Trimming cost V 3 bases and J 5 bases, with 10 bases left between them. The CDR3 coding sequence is TGCAGTGCTAGTGCCTCGGGGTATGGCTACACCTTC. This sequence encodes CSASASGYGYTF.

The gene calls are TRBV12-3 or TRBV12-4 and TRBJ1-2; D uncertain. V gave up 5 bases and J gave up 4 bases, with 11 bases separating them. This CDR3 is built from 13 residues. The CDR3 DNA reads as TGTGCCAGCAGTCCACCAGCCGCCTATGGCTACACCTTC. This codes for CASSPPAAYGYTF.

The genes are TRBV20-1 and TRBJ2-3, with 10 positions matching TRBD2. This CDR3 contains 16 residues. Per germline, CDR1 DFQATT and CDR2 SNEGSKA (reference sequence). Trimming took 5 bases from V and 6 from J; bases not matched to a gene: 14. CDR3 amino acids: CSASPILAGEQDTQYF. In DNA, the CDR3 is TGCAGTGCTTCTCCGATTCTAGCGGGAGAACAGGATACGCAGTATTTT.